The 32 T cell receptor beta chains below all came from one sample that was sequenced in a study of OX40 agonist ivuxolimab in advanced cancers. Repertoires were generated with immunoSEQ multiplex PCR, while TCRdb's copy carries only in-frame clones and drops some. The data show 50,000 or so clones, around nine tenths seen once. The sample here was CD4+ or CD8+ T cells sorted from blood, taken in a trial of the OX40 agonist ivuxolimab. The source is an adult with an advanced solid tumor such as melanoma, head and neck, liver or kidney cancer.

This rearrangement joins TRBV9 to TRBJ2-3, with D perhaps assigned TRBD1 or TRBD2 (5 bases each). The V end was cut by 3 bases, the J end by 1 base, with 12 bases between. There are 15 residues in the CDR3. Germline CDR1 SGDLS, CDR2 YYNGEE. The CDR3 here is CASSAQRGRTDTQYF. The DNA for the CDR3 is TGTGCCAGCAGCGCCCAAAGGGGACGCACAGATACGCAGTATTTT.

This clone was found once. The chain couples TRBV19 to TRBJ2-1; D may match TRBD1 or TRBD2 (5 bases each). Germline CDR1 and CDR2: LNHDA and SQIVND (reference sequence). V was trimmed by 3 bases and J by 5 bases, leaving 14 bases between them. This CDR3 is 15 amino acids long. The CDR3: CASSMLPGTHNEQFF. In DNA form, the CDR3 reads TGTGCCAGTAGTATGCTCCCCGGGACCCACAATGAGCAGTTCTTC.

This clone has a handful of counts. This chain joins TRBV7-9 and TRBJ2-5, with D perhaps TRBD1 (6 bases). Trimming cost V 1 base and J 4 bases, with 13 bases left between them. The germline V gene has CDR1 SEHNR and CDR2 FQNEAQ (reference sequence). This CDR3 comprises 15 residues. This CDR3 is CASSLEGDLGETQYF. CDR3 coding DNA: TGTGCCAGCAGCTTAGAGGGGGACCTGGGAGAGACCCAGTACTTC.

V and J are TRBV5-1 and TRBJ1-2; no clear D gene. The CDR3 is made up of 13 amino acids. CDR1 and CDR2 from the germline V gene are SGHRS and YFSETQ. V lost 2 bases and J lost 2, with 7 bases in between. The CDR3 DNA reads TGCGCCAGCAGCTTAGGCGGGAACTATGGCTACACCTTC. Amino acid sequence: CASSLGGNYGYTF. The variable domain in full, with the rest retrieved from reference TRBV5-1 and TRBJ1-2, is KAGVTQTPRYLIKTRGQQVTLSCSPISGHRSVSWYQQTPGQGLQFLFEYFSETQRNKGNFPGRFSGRQFSNSRSEMNVSTLELGDSALYLCASSLGGNYGYTFGSGTRLTVV.

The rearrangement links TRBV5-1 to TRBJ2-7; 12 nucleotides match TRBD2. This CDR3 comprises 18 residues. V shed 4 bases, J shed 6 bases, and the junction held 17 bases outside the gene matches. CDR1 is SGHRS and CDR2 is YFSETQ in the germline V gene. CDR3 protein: CASSSEPNLAGGVLEQYF. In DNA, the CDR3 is TGCGCCAGCAGCAGTGAACCGAACCTAGCGGGAGGGGTACTCGAGCAGTACTTC.

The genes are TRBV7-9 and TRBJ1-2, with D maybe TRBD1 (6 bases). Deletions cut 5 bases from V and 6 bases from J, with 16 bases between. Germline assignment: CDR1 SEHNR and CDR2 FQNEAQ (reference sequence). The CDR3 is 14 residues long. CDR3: CASSDILRGDGYTF. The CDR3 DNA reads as TGTGCCAGCAGCGACATATTGAGGGGGGATGGCTACACCTTC.

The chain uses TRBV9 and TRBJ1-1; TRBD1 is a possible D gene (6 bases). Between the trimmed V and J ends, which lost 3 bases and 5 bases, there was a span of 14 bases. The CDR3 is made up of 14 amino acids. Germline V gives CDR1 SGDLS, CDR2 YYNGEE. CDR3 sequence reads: CASSADSRPTEAFF. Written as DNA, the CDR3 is TGTGCCAGCAGCGCGGACAGTCGCCCGACTGAAGCTTTCTTT. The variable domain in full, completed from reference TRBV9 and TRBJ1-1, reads DSGVTQTPKHLITATGQRVTLRCSPRSGDLSVYWYQQSLDQGLQFLIQYYNGEERAKGNILERFSAQQFPDLHSELNLSSLELGDSALYFCASSADSRPTEAFFGQGTRLTVV.

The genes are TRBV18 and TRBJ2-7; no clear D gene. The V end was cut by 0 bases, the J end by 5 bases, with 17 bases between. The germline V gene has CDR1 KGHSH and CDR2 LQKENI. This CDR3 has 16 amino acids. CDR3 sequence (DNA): TGTGCCAGCTCACCACCCTCTGGGCAGCCTGACGACGAGCAGTACTTC. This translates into CASSPPSGQPDDEQYF.

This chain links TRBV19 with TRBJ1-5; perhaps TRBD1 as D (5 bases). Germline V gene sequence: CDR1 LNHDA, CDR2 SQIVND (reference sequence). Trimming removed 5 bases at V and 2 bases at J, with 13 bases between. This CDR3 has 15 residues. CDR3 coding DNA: TGTGCCAGTAGTCAGAGGGGCTTGGGCAATCAGCCCCAGCATTTT. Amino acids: CASSQRGLGNQPQHF.

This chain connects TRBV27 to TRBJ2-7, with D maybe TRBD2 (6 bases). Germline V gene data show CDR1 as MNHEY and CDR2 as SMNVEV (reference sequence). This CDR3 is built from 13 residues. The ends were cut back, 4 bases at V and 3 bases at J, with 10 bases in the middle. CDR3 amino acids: CASSSGLDYEQYV. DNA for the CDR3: TGTGCCAGCAGTTCGGGACTGGACTACGAGCAGTACGTC.

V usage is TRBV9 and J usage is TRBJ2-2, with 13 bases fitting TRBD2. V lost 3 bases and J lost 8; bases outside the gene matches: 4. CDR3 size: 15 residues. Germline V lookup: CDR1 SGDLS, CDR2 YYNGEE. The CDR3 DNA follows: TGTGCCAGCAGCGAAGGGACTAGCGGGGTTGGGGAGCTGTTTTTT. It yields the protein CASSEGTSGVGELFF.

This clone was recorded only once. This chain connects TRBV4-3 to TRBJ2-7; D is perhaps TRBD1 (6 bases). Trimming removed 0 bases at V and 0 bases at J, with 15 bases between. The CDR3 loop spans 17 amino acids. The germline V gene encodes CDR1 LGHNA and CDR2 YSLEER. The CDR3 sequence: CASSQDSMTGYSYEQYF. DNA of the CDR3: TGCGCCAGCAGCCAAGATTCCATGACAGGCTACTCCTACGAGCAGTACTTC.

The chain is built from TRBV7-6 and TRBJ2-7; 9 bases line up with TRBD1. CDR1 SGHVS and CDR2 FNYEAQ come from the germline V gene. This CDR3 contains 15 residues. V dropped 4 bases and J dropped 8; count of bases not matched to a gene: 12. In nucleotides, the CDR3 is TGTGCCAGCAGCTCAACCGGGACAGGGCGGGAGAAGCAGTACTTC. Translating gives CASSSTGTGREKQYF.

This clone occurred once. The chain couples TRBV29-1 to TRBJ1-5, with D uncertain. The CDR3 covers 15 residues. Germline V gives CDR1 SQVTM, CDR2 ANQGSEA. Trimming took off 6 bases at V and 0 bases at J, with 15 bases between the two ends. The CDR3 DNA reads TGCAGCGTGGTGTGGGCACTCGATAGCAATCAGCCCCAGCATTTT. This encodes CSVVWALDSNQPQHF.

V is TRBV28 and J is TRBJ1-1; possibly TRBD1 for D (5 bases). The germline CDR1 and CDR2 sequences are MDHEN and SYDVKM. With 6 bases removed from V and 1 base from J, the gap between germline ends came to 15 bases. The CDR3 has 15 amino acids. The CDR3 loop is CASSLEQDWNTEAFF. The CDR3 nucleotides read TGTGCCAGCAGCTTGGAACAGGATTGGAACACTGAAGCTTTCTTT.

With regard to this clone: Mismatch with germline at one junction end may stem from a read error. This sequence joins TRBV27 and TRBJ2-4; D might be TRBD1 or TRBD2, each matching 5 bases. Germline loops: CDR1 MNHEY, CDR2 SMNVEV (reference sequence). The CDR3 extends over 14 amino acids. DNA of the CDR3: TGTGCCGGCAGTCTGACCCAATGGGGGAACATTCAGTACTTC. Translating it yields CAGSLTQWGNIQYF.

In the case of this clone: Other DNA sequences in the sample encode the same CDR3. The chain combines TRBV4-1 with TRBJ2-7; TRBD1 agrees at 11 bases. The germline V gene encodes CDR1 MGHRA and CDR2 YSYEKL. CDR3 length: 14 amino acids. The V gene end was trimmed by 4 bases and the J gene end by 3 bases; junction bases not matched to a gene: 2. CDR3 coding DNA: TGCGCCAGCAGCCCAGGGACAGGGGGCTACGAGCAGTACTTC. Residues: CASSPGTGGYEQYF.

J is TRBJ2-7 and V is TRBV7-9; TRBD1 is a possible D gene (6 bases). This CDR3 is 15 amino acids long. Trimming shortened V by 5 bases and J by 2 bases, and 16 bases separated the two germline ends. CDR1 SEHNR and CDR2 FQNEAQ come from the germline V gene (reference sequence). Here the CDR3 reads CASSPTRTATYEQYV. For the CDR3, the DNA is TGTGCCAGCAGCCCTACCCGGACAGCCACCTACGAGCAGTACGTC.

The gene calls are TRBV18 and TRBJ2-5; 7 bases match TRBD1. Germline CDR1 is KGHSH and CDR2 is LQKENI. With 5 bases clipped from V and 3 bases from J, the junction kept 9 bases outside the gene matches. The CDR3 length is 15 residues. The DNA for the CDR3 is TGTGCCAGCTCAGATGATACAGGGGCAGAAGAGACCCAGTACTTC. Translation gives CASSDDTGAEETQYF.

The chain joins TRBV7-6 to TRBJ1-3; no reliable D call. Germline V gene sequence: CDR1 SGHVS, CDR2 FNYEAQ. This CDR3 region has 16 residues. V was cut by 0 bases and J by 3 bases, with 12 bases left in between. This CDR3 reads CASSLASAQDGNTIYF. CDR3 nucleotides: TGTGCCAGCAGCTTAGCGTCGGCCCAGGATGGAAACACCATATATTTT.

CDR3 protein: CASRRTGVYTEAFF. In DNA, the CDR3 is TGTGCCAGTAGGAGGACAGGGGTGTACACTGAAGCTTTCTTT. The chain is built from TRBV19 and TRBJ1-1; the match to TRBD1 covers 9 bases. Germline V lookup: CDR1 LNHDA, CDR2 SQIVND (reference sequence). The CDR3 is 14 residues long. The V gene end was trimmed by 6 bases and the J gene end by 3 bases; junction bases not matched to a gene: 5.

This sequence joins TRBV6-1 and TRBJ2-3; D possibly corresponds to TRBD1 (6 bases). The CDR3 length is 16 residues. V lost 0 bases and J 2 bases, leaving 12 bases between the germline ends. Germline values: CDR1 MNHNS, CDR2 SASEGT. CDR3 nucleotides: TGTGCCAGCAGTGAAGCTCCGGGACACAACACAGATACGCAGTATTTT. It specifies CASSEAPGHNTDTQYF.

The CDR3 nucleotides read TGTGCCAGCAGTTTAACGGCGTTCAGCTCCTACAATGAGCAGTTCTTC. The encoded protein is CASSLTAFSSYNEQFF. The rearrangement uses TRBV27 and TRBJ2-1; D gene unclear. This CDR3 is 16 amino acids long. Per germline, CDR1 MNHEY and CDR2 SMNVEV (reference sequence). Between the trimmed V and J ends, which lost 2 bases and 0 bases, there was a span of 11 bases.

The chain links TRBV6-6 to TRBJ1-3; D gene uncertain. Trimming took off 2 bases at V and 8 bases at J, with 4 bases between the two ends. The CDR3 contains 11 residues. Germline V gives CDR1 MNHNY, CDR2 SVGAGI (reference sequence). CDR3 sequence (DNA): TGTGCCAGCAGTTACGGGGACACCATATATTTT. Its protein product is CASSYGDTIYF.

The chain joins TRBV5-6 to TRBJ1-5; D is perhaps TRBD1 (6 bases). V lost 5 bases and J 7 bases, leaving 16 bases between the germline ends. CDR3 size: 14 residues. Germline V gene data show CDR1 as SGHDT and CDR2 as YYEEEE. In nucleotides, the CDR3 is TGTGCCAGCAGTGTCTGGGGGGGGCGGCAGCCCCAGCATTTT. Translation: CASSVWGGRQPQHF.

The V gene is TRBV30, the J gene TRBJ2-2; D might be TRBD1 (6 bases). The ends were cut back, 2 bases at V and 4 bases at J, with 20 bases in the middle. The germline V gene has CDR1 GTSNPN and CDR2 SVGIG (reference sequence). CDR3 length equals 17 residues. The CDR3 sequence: CAWSSPGHINPTGELFF. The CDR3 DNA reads TGTGCCTGGAGTTCCCCGGGACACATTAACCCCACCGGGGAGCTGTTTTTT.

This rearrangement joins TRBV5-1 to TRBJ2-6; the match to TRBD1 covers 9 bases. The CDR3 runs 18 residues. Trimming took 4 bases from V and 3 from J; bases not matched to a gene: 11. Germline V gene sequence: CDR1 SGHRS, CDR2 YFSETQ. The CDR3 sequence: CASSPRDRALVGANVLTF. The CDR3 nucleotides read TGCGCCAGCAGCCCTCGGGACAGGGCCCTGGTTGGGGCCAACGTCCTGACTTTC.

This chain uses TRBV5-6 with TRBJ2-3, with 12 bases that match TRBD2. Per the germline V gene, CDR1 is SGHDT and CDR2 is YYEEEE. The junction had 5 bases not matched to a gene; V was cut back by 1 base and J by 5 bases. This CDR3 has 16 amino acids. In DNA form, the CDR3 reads TGTGCCAGCAGCTTGTATCTAGCGGGAGGGATAGATACGCAGTATTTT. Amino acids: CASSLYLAGGIDTQYF.

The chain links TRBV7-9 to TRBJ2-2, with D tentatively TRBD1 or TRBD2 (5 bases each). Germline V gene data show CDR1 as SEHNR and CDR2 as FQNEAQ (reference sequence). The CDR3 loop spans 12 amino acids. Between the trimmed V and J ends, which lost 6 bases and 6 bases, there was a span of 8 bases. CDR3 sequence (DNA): TGTGCCAGCAGTCGGGGACCCGGGGAGCTGTTTTTT. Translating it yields CASSRGPGELFF.

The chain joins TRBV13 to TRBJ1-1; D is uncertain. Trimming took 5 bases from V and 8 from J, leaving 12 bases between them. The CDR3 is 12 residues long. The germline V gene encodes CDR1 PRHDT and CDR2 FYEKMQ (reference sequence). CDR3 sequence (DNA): TGTGCCAGCAGCACCCGGCCTCCCGAAGCTTTCTTT. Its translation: CASSTRPPEAFF.

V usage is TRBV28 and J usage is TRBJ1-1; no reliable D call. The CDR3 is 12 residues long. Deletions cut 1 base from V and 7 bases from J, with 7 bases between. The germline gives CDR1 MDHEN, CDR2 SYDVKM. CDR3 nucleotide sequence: TGTGCCAGCAGTTTATCTGGGTTTGAAGCTTTCTTT. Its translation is CASSLSGFEAFF.

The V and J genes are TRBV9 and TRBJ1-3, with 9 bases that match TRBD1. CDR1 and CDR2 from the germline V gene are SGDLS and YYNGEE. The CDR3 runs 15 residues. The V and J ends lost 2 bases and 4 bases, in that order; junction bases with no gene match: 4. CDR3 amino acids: CASSVGQGSGNTIYF. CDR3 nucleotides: TGTGCCAGCAGCGTCGGACAGGGGTCGGGAAACACCATATATTTT.